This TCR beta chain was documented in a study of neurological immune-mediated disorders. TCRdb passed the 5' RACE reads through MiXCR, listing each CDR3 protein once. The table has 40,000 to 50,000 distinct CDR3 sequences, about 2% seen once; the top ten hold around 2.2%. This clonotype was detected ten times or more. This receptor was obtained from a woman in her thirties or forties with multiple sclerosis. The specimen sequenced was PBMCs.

The CDR3 spells CSASPGTGGGNTF. CDR3 coding DNA: TGCAGTGCTTCCCCCGGGACAGGGGGTGGGAACACCTTC. The chain recombines TRBV20-1 with TRBJ1-2; 11 bases line up with TRBD1. Germline-derived CDR1 and CDR2 are DFQATT and SNEGSKA (reference sequence). The CDR3 contains 13 residues. V was clipped by 5 bases and J by 12 bases; unmatched bases: 11.